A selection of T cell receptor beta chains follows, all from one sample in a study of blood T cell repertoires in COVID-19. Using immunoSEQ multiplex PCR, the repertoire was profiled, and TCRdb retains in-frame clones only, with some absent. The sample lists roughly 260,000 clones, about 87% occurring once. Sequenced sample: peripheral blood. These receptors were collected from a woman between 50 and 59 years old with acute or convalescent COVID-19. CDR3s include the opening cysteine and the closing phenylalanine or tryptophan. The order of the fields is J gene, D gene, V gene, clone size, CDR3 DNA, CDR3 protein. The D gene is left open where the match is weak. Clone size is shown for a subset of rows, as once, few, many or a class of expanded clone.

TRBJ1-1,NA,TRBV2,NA,TGTGCCAGCAGTGAAGCGACACAGAGACGGTTAAACACTGAAGCTTTCTTT,CASSEATQRRLNTEAFF
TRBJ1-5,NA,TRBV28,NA,TGTGCCAGCAGCCTGGGGGGGGGCATCGGGCAGCCCCAGCATTTT,CASSLGGGIGQPQHF
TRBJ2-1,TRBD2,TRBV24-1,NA,TGTGCCACCAGTGAACGGACTAGCGGGTCTGGCAATGAGCAGTTCTTC,CATSERTSGSGNEQFF
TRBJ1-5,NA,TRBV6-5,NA,TGTGCCAGCAGTTCACCGGATAGGGGGCAGCCCCAGCATTTT,CASSSPDRGQPQHF
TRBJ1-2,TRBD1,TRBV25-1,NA,TGTGCCAGCAGTGAATACTCAGGGGGCCATGCTGGCTACACCTTC,CASSEYSGGHAGYTF
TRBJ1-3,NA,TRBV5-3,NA,TGTGCCAGAAGCTTGGAGCGGCAGGGGAATGGAGCCTCTGGAAACACCATATATTTT,CARSLERQGNGASGNTIYF
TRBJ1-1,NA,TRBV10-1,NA,TGCGCCAGCTGCCGGTCCCTCCCAGGCTCTATGAACACTGAAGCTTTCTTT,CASCRSLPGSMNTEAFF
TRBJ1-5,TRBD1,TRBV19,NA,TGTGCCAGTAGGGGTGACAGGGACCAGCCCCAGCATTTT,CASRGDRDQPQHF
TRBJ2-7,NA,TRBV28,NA,TGTGCCAGCATCCAGGACTTTGGCGAGCAGTACTTC,CASIQDFGEQYF
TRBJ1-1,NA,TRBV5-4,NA,TGTGCCAGCAGCTTGGACAGGAATGAAGCTTTCTTT,CASSLDRNEAFF
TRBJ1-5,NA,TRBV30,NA,TGTGCCTGGGACAGCCAGAACAATCAGCCCCAGCATTTT,CAWDSQNNQPQHF
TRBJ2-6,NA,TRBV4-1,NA,TGCGCCAGCAGCCAATTTCCAGGGGCTGGGGCCAACGTCCTGACTTTC,CASSQFPGAGANVLTF
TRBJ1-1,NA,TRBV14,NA,TGTGCCAGCAGTTCGGGTCTTTCTCTGAACACTGAAGCTTTCTTT,CASSSGLSLNTEAFF
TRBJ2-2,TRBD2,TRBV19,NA,TGTGCCAGTAGTACCGAGCGGGAGGGCCGGGCCGGGGAGCTGTTTTTT,CASSTEREGRAGELFF
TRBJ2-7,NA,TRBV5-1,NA,TGCGCCAGCAGCTTGTGGGGGCTGTGGGACGAGCAGTACTTC,CASSLWGLWDEQYF
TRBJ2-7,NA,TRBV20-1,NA,TGCAGTGCTAGTCCAGGGATTCTAAACTCCTACGAGCAGTACTTC,CSASPGILNSYEQYF
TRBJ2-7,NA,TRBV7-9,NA,TGTGCCAGCAGCTTCTTGACAGGTGGTTCCTACGAGCAGTACTTC,CASSFLTGGSYEQYF
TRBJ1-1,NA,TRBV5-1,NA,TGCGCCAGCAGCCTACAGGGTGATGAAGCTTTCTTT,CASSLQGDEAFF
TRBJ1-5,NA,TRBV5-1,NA,TGCGCCAGCAGCTTGGACGGATTAGGGGGCAATCAGCCCCAGCATTTT,CASSLDGLGGNQPQHF
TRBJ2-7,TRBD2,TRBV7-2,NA,TGTGCCAGCAGCTTTATTCGGACTAGCGGAACTAGCTCCTACGAGCAGTACTTC,CASSFIRTSGTSSYEQYF
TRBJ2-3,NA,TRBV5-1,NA,TGCGCCAGCAGCTCGGAGGGGGCGGGAGATACGCAGTATTTT,CASSSEGAGDTQYF
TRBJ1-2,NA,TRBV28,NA,TGTGCCAGCAGTCCACCTAAGGGGGTGCGCGGCTACACCTTC,CASSPPKGVRGYTF
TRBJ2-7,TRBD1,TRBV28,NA,TGTGCCAGCAGAGGACAGGGGGCGATGGACTACGAGCAGTACTTC,CASRGQGAMDYEQYF
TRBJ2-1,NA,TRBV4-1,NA,TGCGCCAGCAGCCAGACCGGCAGGGGTGGGAATGAGCAGTTCTTC,CASSQTGRGGNEQFF
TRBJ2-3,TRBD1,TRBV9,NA,TGTGCCAGCAGCGTGACAGGGGACCCAGATACGCAGTATTTT,CASSVTGDPDTQYF
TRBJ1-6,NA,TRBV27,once,TGTGCCAGCAGTTTATGGGCGGGTCGGGATAATTCACCCCTCCACTTT,CASSLWAGRDNSPLHF
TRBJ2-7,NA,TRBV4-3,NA,TGCGCCAGCAGCCCCGAAGGAGGGATGGAGCAGTACTTC,CASSPEGGMEQYF
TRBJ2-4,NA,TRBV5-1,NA,TGCGCCAGCAGCTTGGTAGTAGAAACGACCAAAAACATTCAGTACTTC,CASSLVVETTKNIQYF
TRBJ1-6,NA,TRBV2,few,TGTGCCAGCAGTGACAGGGACATTACATATTCACCCCTCCACTTT,CASSDRDITYSPLHF
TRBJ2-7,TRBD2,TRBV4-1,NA,TGCGCCAGCAGCCCGGGACTAGCGGGACTCTACGAGCAGTACTTC,CASSPGLAGLYEQYF
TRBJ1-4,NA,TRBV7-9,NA,TGTGCCAGCAGCTTACTCGCAGGGCCAGAAAAACTGTTTTTT,CASSLLAGPEKLFF
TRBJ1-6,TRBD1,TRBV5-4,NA,TGTGCCAGCAGAGGGGGACAGGGAAAAGATTCACCCCTCCACTTT,CASRGGQGKDSPLHF
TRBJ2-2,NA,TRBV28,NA,TGTGCCAGCAGTTTAGGGGGCGAGATGGGCGGGGAGCTGTTTTTT,CASSLGGEMGGELFF
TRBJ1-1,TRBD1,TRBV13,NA,TGTGCCAGCAGCCTGGGACAGATGAACACTGAAGCTTTCTTT,CASSLGQMNTEAFF
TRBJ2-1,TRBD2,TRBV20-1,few,TGCAGTGCTAGTTTGACTAGCGGGAGGGCCTACAATGAGCAGTTCTTC,CSASLTSGRAYNEQFF
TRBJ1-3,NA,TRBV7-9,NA,TGTGCCAGCAGCAGGGGTGGCCTTTCTGGAAACACCATATATTTT,CASSRGGLSGNTIYF
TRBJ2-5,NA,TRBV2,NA,TGTGCCAGCAGTGAAAACTGGGGAGCCCAAGAGACCCAGTACTTC,CASSENWGAQETQYF